The sequence of this TCR beta chain was determined in a study of blood T cell repertoires in COVID-19. Background on the study: Acute and convalescent COVID-19 specimens originated in the United States, Italy and Spain. T cells, B-cell-depleted T cells, or PBMCs supplied cDNA or gDNA.

V lost 2 bases and J 6 bases, leaving 8 bases between the germline ends. The CDR3 covers 13 residues. CDR1 and CDR2 from the germline V gene are SEHNR and FQNEAQ (reference sequence). Under the authors' procedure: From reference gene primer amplification, estimates of nucleated cell counts were derived. Method: immunoSEQ multiplex PCR; TCRdb's copy keeps in-frame clones and lacks some. The DNA gave D and trimming, while V, J and clone size come from that table. Here the sample spans around 90,000 clones, 85% to 95% being singletons. The gene calls are TRBV7-9 and TRBJ2-1; D is ambiguous. Sequenced sample: peripheral blood. This sequence originates from a woman aged 55-69 years with active COVID-19. CDR3 loop: CASSLNGFNEQFF. The CDR3 DNA sequence: TGTGCCAGCAGCTTAAACGGGTTCAATGAGCAGTTCTTC.